A selection of T cell receptor beta chains follows, all from one sample in a study of T and B cells in COVID-19 patients. Using its own MiXCR run on the multiplex PCR reads, TCRdb lists one record per CDR3 protein. Of 6,500 to 8,000 distinct CDR3 sequences in the sample, over 20% were seen once. The sequenced sample consisted of blood. The receptors come from a human donor with active COVID-19. Both conserved end residues are part of each CDR3. Some rows have no size entry. The others give once, few or many, or a class for an expanded clone.

.	TRBV5-4	CASSLGQGRYGYTF
once	TRBV4-1	CASSPGLSSEQYF
.	TRBV5-5	CASSLVPPTRIAGSLYGSTDTQYF
.	TRBV5-6	CASSLFPPVEQYF
few	TRBV18	CASSRLTGVYEQYF
.	TRBV6-2/TRBV6-3	CASTNGGFSGYTF
.	TRBV4-2	CASSQDFHTDTQYF
once	TRBV19	CASNLPGRSYEQYF
few	TRBV10-3	CATDSGTVSYEQYF
few	TRBV5-4	CASSSWNEQFF
.	TRBV2	CASSEFREKLFF
medium-sized	TRBV5-4	CASSAYRGGEQYF
.	TRBV13	CASSHGLAGPSTDTQYF
.	TRBV19	CASSFRSGSSYNEQFF
few	TRBV5-1	CASSPPPGVDTQYF
medium-sized	TRBV6-5	CASSDRQNLREKLFF
few	TRBV7-9	CASSLDQKGFF
medium-sized	TRBV19	CASSRGTPNSPLHF
once	TRBV14	CASSLHVADTQYF
.	TRBV5-1	CASRAGTENTEAFF
.	TRBV6-5	CASSYGLVQETQYF
medium-sized	TRBV29-1	CSGGEGETQYF
few	TRBV6-5	CASSYGFQGANTGELFF
.	TRBV12-3/TRBV12-4	CASSLLRAGANVLTF
medium-sized	TRBV6-4	CASSPDPAGTGELFF
medium-sized	TRBV29-1	CSAQSKYEQYF
few	TRBV19	CASSPPTGPKNTEAFF
few	TRBV5-6	CASSYIQGGKLFF
medium-sized	TRBV27	CASSIQGLGNEQFF
.	TRBV27	CASSPTLGQGAKYGYTF
.	TRBV6-5	CASSGHRNQPQHF
medium-sized	TRBV29-1	CSVAQGLPYEQYF
.	TRBV29-1	CSVPTSGSEQYF
medium-sized	TRBV27	CASRRGWDTDTQYF
.	TRBV30	CAWSVHREGATNEKLFF
medium-sized	TRBV12-3/TRBV12-4	CASRGTDQGTQYF
medium-sized	TRBV19	CASSGGTGYTGELFF
few	TRBV12-3/TRBV12-4	CASSLGGDTIYF
.	TRBV4-2	CASSQDRGSGANVLTF
.	TRBV12-3/TRBV12-4	CASSLRAGEVYTGNQPQHF
.	TRBV7-6	CASSLVRVNTEAFF
many	TRBV30	CAWSGQGSQPQHF
.	TRBV5-1	CASSLTSTGDSPLHF
.	TRBV6-5	CASSARDRHEAFF
medium-sized	TRBV7-6	CASSLTPPNEQFF
once	TRBV10-3	CATLDSPGGSYTF
.	TRBV5-4	CASSLRTGRIDTQYF
.	TRBV4-2	CASSQEEGSTGELFF
few	TRBV15	CATSREGLDHGELFF
medium-sized	TRBV6-5	CASSRRDGIGELFF
.	TRBV7-9	CASSNRQGNNSPLHF
.	TRBV6-4	CASSDLTSGGAETQYF
.	TRBV4-2	CASSQDVDRRQLAKNIQYF
.	TRBV7-2	CASSLGGSVGGELFF
few	TRBV12-3/TRBV12-4	CASSHSGTSNQPQHF
medium-sized	TRBV15	CATSRGNRGNQPQHF
.	TRBV28	CASSQGRALYQETQYF